This is a list of T cell receptor beta chains from one sample in a study of PD-1 blockade in classical Hodgkin lymphoma. Sequencing was performed with immunoSEQ multiplex PCR; in TCRdb, only in-frame clones are kept and a portion is missing. The sample has about 22,000 clones; about 70% are singletons. The sequenced sample was CD4+ T cells from blood, obtained before the fourth cycle of nivolumab. The receptors come from a human donor with classical Hodgkin lymphoma. CDR3s leave out the opening cysteine and the closing phenylalanine or tryptophan.

TRBJ2-3 | TRBV7-9 | ASSSLAGVTDTQY
TRBJ1-1 | TRBV5-1 | ASSLGVGANTEAF
TRBJ1-6 | TRBV7-6 | ASSYRQNSPLH
TRBJ2-5 | TRBV20-1 | SAGMGETQY
TRBJ1-4 | TRBV7-2 | ASSRQVNEKLF
TRBJ1-5 | TRBV6-1 | ASGVQFNQPQH
TRBJ2-3 | TRBV9 | ASSVWKSSTDTQY
TRBJ2-3 | TRBV7-9 | ASSLKRSTSTDTQY
TRBJ2-2 | TRBV5-1 | ASSALTGGAGELF
TRBJ1-2 | TRBV2 | ASSGQGRRYT
TRBJ2-5 | TRBV7-9 | ASTPLRVGIETQY
TRBJ2-7 | TRBV4-2 | ASSQAPGAGAPYEQY
TRBJ2-5 | TRBV29-1 | SVAGTGGQVTQY
TRBJ2-5 | TRBV5-1 | ASSLYQPQETQY
TRBJ2-2 | TRBV7-7 | ASSLDGNTGELF
TRBJ1-2 | TRBV19 | ATSLDRKGYT
TRBJ2-3 | TRBV12-5 | ASGPGTSTDTQY
TRBJ2-4 | TRBV2 | ASSEGVDIQY
TRBJ2-3 | TRBV20-1 | SATVGDTQY
TRBJ2-1 | TRBV4-1 | ASSQDWGGSYNEQF
TRBJ2-3 | TRBV5-1 | ASSFERGGTDTQY
TRBJ2-5 | TRBV29-1 | SVGRDYRVETQY
TRBJ1-2 | TRBV4-1 | ASSHPGQLFYGYT
TRBJ2-1 | TRBV30 | AWSWASGLYNEQF
TRBJ2-3 | TRBV11-1 | ASSFVSDTQY
TRBJ1-3 | TRBV6-5 | ASKRVIFGNTIY
TRBJ2-1 | TRBV11-3 | ASSLQGYNEQF
TRBJ2-2 | TRBV13 | ASSFDGGVNTGELF
TRBJ2-1 | TRBV11-2 | ASSLRGLRYNEQF
TRBJ1-1 | TRBV11-1 | ASSFGPGSTEAF
TRBJ2-7 | TRBV6-5 | ASSRTGTYEQY
TRBJ1-3 | TRBV7-9 | ASSFRTTGASGNTIY
TRBJ1-1 | TRBV6-4 | ASRADRNTEAF
TRBJ1-2 | TRBV19 | ASSADGNYGYT
TRBJ2-1 | TRBV28 | ASSLNLAGENEQF
TRBJ2-2 | TRBV6-5 | ASSYSTGFGELF
TRBJ2-6 | TRBV21-1 | ASSAIRDIPSSGANVLT
TRBJ2-2 | TRBV19 | ASSIGLAGAAGELF
TRBJ1-6 | TRBV5-8 | ASSLSSDSPLH
TRBJ1-6 | TRBV5-1 | ASRKSEQGRVSPLH
TRBJ2-7 | TRBV27 | ASSFQGWTSAEQY
TRBJ2-1 | TRBV9 | ASSLGMGSYNEQF
TRBJ2-7 | TRBV28 | ASSPLGYEQY
TRBJ2-7 | TRBV29-1 | SVEDWTGFSYEQY
TRBJ2-6 | TRBV5-4 | ASSFYSGANVLT
TRBJ2-1 | TRBV7-9 | ASSFRGLAGGNRQF
TRBJ2-5 | TRBV25-1 | ASSPPWANQETQY
TRBJ1-2 | TRBV7-2 | ASSQSGRRIGYT
TRBJ2-3 | TRBV7-2 | ASSSPSSVYTQY
TRBJ2-7 | TRBV19 | ASSISGFGQTYEQY
TRBJ2-7 | TRBV6-6 | ASSYSWAGDYEQY